The rows below give T cell receptor beta chains drawn from one sample of a study of OX40 agonist ivuxolimab in advanced cancers. Clones were read by immunoSEQ multiplex PCR, and TCRdb kept only the in-frame ones, dropping some. The sample lists about 71,000 clones; around 80% were seen once. The source material was CD4+ or CD8+ T cells sorted from blood, sampled in a trial of the OX40 agonist ivuxolimab. The receptors here all came from an adult with an advanced solid tumor such as melanoma, head and neck, liver or kidney cancer. The CDR3 runs from the conserved cysteine through the conserved F or W. Fields, in order: J gene, D gene, V gene, clone size, CDR3 protein, CDR3 DNA. The D gene is left open where the match is weak. Only part of the rows carry a size: once, few, many, or a class if the clone is expanded.

TRBJ1-1	.	TRBV18	few	CASSDDENTEAFF	TGTGCCAGCTCAGACGACGAGAACACTGAAGCTTTCTTT
TRBJ2-1	TRBD2	TRBV12-5	.	CASGLRVSGGRNEQFF	TGTGCTAGTGGTTTGAGGGTGTCGGGAGGGCGCAATGAGCAGTTCTTC
TRBJ2-7	TRBD1	TRBV29-1	.	CSVGTGVHEQYF	TGCAGCGTTGGGACAGGGGTCCACGAGCAGTACTTC
TRBJ1-1	.	TRBV19	.	CASSLRGGEGWKAFF	TGTGCCAGTAGTTTAAGGGGCGGGGAGGGGTGGAAAGCTTTCTTT
TRBJ2-2	.	TRBV14	.	CASSQDQGRRNTGELFF	TGTGCCAGCAGCCAAGATCAGGGCCGAAGAAACACCGGGGAGCTGTTTTTT
TRBJ2-3	TRBD2	TRBV29-1	.	CSVGAGGTDTQYF	TGCAGCGTTGGAGCGGGAGGCACAGATACGCAGTATTTT
TRBJ2-1	.	TRBV12-5	.	CASAGNSGEQFF	TGTGCTAGCGCTGGGAACAGCGGTGAGCAGTTCTTC
TRBJ2-7	.	TRBV4-3	few	CASSQEMPGLGSEQYF	TGCGCCAGCAGCCAAGAAATGCCAGGGCTTGGTTCCGAGCAGTACTTC
TRBJ2-4	.	TRBV6-1	.	CASSELGIGNIQYF	TGTGCCAGCAGTGAGTTAGGCATCGGAAACATTCAGTACTTC
TRBJ2-3	.	TRBV9	.	CASSGEPGLGTDTQYF	TGTGCCAGCAGCGGGGAGCCGGGACTTGGGACAGATACGCAGTATTTT
TRBJ1-2	TRBD1	TRBV15	few	CATSVTGGPMVGYTF	TGTGCCACCAGCGTGACAGGGGGGCCTATGGTTGGCTACACCTTC
TRBJ1-2	.	TRBV19	.	CASSFSSTDYGYTF	TGTGCCAGTAGTTTCTCCTCCACAGACTATGGCTACACCTTC
TRBJ2-3	.	TRBV18	.	CASSPTGGPLDTQYF	TGTGCCAGCTCACCAACGGGGGGCCCCTTAGATACGCAGTATTTT
TRBJ2-6	.	TRBV30	.	CAWEDGVAGANVLTF	TGTGCCTGGGAGGATGGGGTTGCTGGGGCCAACGTCCTGACTTTC
TRBJ2-3	TRBD2	TRBV5-1	.	CASSFATSGTPGDTQYF	TGCGCCAGCAGCTTCGCGACTAGCGGGACCCCGGGAGATACGCAGTATTTT
TRBJ2-7	TRBD1	TRBV27	few	CASSPAGTGSEQYF	TGTGCCAGCAGTCCGGCCGGGACAGGGAGCGAGCAGTACTTC
TRBJ2-7	.	TRBV27	.	CASSQAVGGHEQYF	TGTGCCAGCAGCCAGGCAGTAGGTGGTCACGAGCAGTACTTC
TRBJ1-3	.	TRBV30	.	CAWSLWGVLSGNTIYF	TGTGCCTGGAGTCTATGGGGAGTCCTATCTGGAAACACCATATATTTT
TRBJ2-2	TRBD2	TRBV6-6	once	CASSPTGGTGELFF	TGTGCCAGCAGCCCAACGGGAGGTACCGGGGAGCTGTTTTTT
TRBJ1-4	.	TRBV5-1	few	CASRPGHPNEKLFF	TGCGCCAGCAGGCCCGGACACCCTAATGAAAAACTGTTTTTT
TRBJ1-1	TRBD1	TRBV5-1	.	CASSTGQGTMHTEAFF	TGCGCCAGCAGCACGGGACAGGGGACGATGCACACTGAAGCTTTCTTT
TRBJ1-2	.	TRBV7-2	.	CASSYNRNYGYTF	TGTGCCAGCAGCTATAACCGAAACTATGGCTACACCTTC
TRBJ1-2	.	TRBV19	once	CASSIFPDNNYGYTF	TGTGCCAGTAGTATATTCCCAGACAATAACTATGGCTACACCTTC
TRBJ1-2	TRBD1	TRBV14	.	CASTDRGMGGYTF	TGTGCCAGCACTGACAGGGGAATGGGGGGCTACACCTTC
TRBJ2-2	.	TRBV11-2	.	CASSPDRNTGELFF	TGTGCCAGCAGCCCAGACAGGAACACCGGGGAGCTGTTTTTT
TRBJ1-1	.	TRBV19	.	CASSLAENAGTAEAFF	TGTGCCAGTAGTTTGGCAGAGAATGCCGGAACCGCTGAAGCTTTCTTT
TRBJ1-2	.	TRBV5-5	.	CASSKTRGLYGYTF	TGTGCCAGCAGCAAAACGAGGGGACTCTATGGCTACACCTTC
TRBJ1-1	TRBD1	TRBV6-7	.	CASRVRTGKDTEAFF	TGTGCCAGCAGGGTTAGGACAGGGAAGGACACTGAAGCTTTCTTT